These 15 T cell receptor beta chains originate from one sample sequenced in a study of STAT5B mutations in CD4+ large granular lymphocyte leukemia. The method was immunoSEQ multiplex PCR; TCRdb's version includes in-frame clones alone and lacks a portion of them. The sample gives about 30,000 clones, 70% to 90% of which show up once; less than 4% is in the top ten. Material for sequencing was CD4+ T cells from blood buffy coats. These receptors were obtained from a human donor in good health.

The chain couples TRBV9 to TRBJ2-3; D is possibly TRBD2 (6 bases). CDR3 size: 15 residues. V lost 0 bases to trimming and J lost 4 bases, with 12 bases between them. Germline V gene lookup returns CDR1 SGDLS and CDR2 YYNGEE. In DNA, the CDR3 is TGTGCCAGCAGCGTAGCTGCGGGAAACGCAGATACGCAGTATTTT. Translating it yields CASSVAAGNADTQYF.

The chain combines TRBV7-9 with TRBJ2-6; TRBD1 matches at 10 bases. Germline V gene data show CDR1 as SEHNR and CDR2 as FQNEAQ (reference sequence). The V segment lost 4 bases and the J segment 0 bases; nucleotides outside the gene matches: 3. This CDR3 is 17 amino acids long. This CDR3 is CASSWDRGPSGANVLTF. For the CDR3, the DNA is TGTGCCAGCAGCTGGGACAGGGGCCCCTCTGGGGCCAACGTCCTGACTTTC.

This clone was seen a single time. This chain's CDR3 is CASSLSLAGVDEQFF. The CDR3 DNA is TGTGCCAGCAGTTTATCGCTAGCGGGAGTGGATGAGCAGTTCTTC. This chain uses TRBV27 with TRBJ2-1; 10 nucleotides align to TRBD2. Trimming cost V 0 bases and J 8 bases; bases outside gene matches: 4. Germline CDR1 reads MNHEY; CDR2 reads SMNVEV (reference sequence). There are 15 residues in the CDR3.

The V and J genes are TRBV5-1 and TRBJ2-2; 9 bases align to TRBD1. CDR1 and CDR2 (germline): SGHRS, YFSETQ. This CDR3 spans 15 amino acids. Unmatched junction bases numbered 2, after V lost 3 bases and J lost 2 bases. The CDR3 here is CASSWTGENTGELFF. CDR3 sequence (DNA): TGCGCCAGCAGCTGGACAGGGGAAAACACCGGGGAGCTGTTTTTT.

The CDR3, as DNA: TGTGCCAGCAGCGCGCAGGCGCTAGCGGGAGGTGAGCAGTTCTTC. Its protein product is CASSAQALAGGEQFF. The rearrangement joins TRBV7-3 to TRBJ2-1, with 11 bases identical to TRBD2. The germline V gene encodes CDR1 SGHTA and CDR2 FQGTGA. The CDR3 spans 15 residues. Trimming at V came to 5 bases and at J to 9 bases, leaving 9 bases not matched to a gene.

The chain carries TRBV7-3 and TRBJ1-5, with D uncertain. The length of the CDR3 is 14 residues. Trimming shortened V by 6 bases and J by 9 bases, and 18 bases separated the two germline ends. Per germline, CDR1 SGHTA and CDR2 FQGTGA. CDR3 nucleotide sequence: TGTGCCAGCAGACGACGACGGGAATCCGCGCCCCAGCATTTT. Protein product: CASRRRRESAPQHF. The full variable domain, its missing parts supplied by reference TRBV7-3 and TRBJ1-5, is GAGVSQTPSNKVTEKGKYVELRCDPISGHTALYWYRQSLGQGPEFLIYFQGTGAADDSGLPNDRFFAVRPEGSVSTLKIQRTERGDSAVYLCASRRRRESAPQHFGDGTRLSIL.

V and J are TRBV6-6 and TRBJ2-2; TRBD1 is a possible D gene (6 bases). CDR1 is MNHNY and CDR2 is SVGAGI in the germline V gene (reference sequence). This CDR3 spans 15 amino acids. Deletions cut 6 bases from V and 0 bases from J, with 11 bases between. CDR3 in DNA: TGTGCCAGCAGGGGGACATCGACGAACACCGGGGAGCTGTTTTTT. Translation gives CASRGTSTNTGELFF.

The rearrangement uses TRBV9 and TRBJ2-3, with D perhaps TRBD1 or TRBD2 (5 bases each). V lost 0 bases and J 2 bases, leaving 13 bases between the germline ends. The germline V gene encodes CDR1 SGDLS and CDR2 YYNGEE. The CDR3 is 16 amino acids. Written as DNA, the CDR3 is TGTGCCAGCAGCGTAGCTGGGGCGGACTTCACAGATACGCAGTATTTT. Its protein is CASSVAGADFTDTQYF.

This clone was seen just once. This chain links TRBV7-2 with TRBJ2-1; 9 bases line up with TRBD2. With 5 bases clipped from V and 7 bases from J, the junction kept 9 bases outside the gene matches. CDR3 length: 15 residues. Germline lookup yields CDR1 SGHTA and CDR2 FQGNSA. The CDR3 region has the DNA TGTGCCAGCAGCCACGGGACTAGCATGGATAATGAGCAGTTCTTC. Its translation is CASSHGTSMDNEQFF.

The genes are TRBV7-6 and TRBJ2-5; possibly TRBD2 for D (5 bases). This CDR3 region has 17 residues. Germline V CDR1 and CDR2: SGHVS, FNYEAQ. V was clipped by 2 bases and J by 4 bases, with 20 bases between them. The CDR3 coding sequence is TGTGCCAGCAGCTTATACCGAAGTCCAAATGAGGGAGAGACCCAGTACTTC. Translated, it gives CASSLYRSPNEGETQYF.

The chain recombines TRBV5-6 with TRBJ1-2, with D possibly matching TRBD1 (6 bases). Germline assignment: CDR1 SGHDT and CDR2 YYEEEE. The CDR3 runs to 14 residues. V was pared by 6 bases and J by 5 bases, with 17 bases between. The CDR3 DNA is TGTGCCAGCATCGTACAGGGTGTCTCTTATGGCTACACCTTC. Translating it yields CASIVQGVSYGYTF. The full variable domain, with the rest looked up from reference TRBV5-6 and TRBJ1-2, is DAGVTQSPTHLIKTRGQQVTLRCSPKSGHDTVSWYQQALGQGPQFIFQYYEEEERQRGNFPDRFSGHQFPNYSSELNVNALLLGDSALYLCASIVQGVSYGYTFGSGTRLTVV.

There are a few counts of this clone. V and J are TRBV5-5 and TRBJ1-2, with unresolved D. Germline lookup yields CDR1 SGHKS and CDR2 YYEKEE (reference sequence). Between the trimmed V and J ends, which lost 2 bases and 4 bases, there was a span of 12 bases. The CDR3 is 14 residues long. CDR3 protein: CASSFDRAVYGYTF. CDR3 bases: TGTGCCAGCAGCTTCGACCGGGCCGTCTATGGCTACACCTTC.

The chain combines TRBV7-2 with TRBJ2-3, with D possibly being TRBD2 (6 bases). Germline-derived CDR1 and CDR2 are SGHTA and FQGNSA. The CDR3 totals 16 residues. The V end lost 5 bases, the J end lost 0 bases, and 15 bases lay between the germline ends. The CDR3 coding sequence is TGTGCCAGCAGCGTTGGGACTTACTTAAGCACAGATACGCAGTATTTT. Protein: CASSVGTYLSTDTQYF.

The chain combines TRBV27 with TRBJ2-1; 11 nucleotides line up with TRBD2. Germline V gene sequence: CDR1 MNHEY, CDR2 SMNVEV (reference sequence). Unmatched junction bases numbered 4, after V lost 4 bases and J lost 2 bases. The CDR3 sequence is 16 residues long. Here the CDR3 reads CASSSVAGGPYNEQFF. The CDR3 nucleotides are TGTGCCAGCAGTTCCGTAGCGGGAGGGCCCTACAATGAGCAGTTCTTC.

This clone was detected only once. V gene TRBV18 combines with J gene TRBJ2-7; 11 positions match TRBD2. Losses at the gene ends were 3 bases for V and 3 bases for J; bases not matched to a gene: 1. Per germline, CDR1 KGHSH and CDR2 LQKENI. The CDR3 covers 14 residues. The CDR3 here is CASSPSGRVYEQYF. CDR3 nucleotides: TGTGCCAGCTCACCTAGCGGGAGGGTCTACGAGCAGTACTTC.